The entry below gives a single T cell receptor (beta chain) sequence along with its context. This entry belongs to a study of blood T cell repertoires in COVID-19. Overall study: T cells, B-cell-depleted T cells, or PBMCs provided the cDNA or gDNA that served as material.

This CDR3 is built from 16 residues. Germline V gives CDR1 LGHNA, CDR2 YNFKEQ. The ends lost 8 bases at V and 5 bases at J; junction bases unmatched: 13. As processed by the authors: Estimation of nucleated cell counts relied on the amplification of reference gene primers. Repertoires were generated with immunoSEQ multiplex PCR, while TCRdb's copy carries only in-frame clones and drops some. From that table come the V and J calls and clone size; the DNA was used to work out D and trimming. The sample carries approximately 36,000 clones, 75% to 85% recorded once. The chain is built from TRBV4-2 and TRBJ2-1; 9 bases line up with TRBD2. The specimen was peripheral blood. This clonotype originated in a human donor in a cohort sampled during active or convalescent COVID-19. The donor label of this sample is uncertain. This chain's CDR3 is CASHEAAGGNHNEQFF. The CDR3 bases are TGTGCCAGCCACGAAGCGGCGGGAGGGAACCACAATGAGCAGTTCTTC.